The 9 T cell receptor beta chains below all came from one sample that was sequenced in a study of tumor and adjacent non-tumor tissue in lung cancer. No cell sorting was done before RNA was extracted from the tissue. The normal lung tissue was taken more than 3 cm from the tumor edge. A modified ARM-PCR protocol with three rounds of nested PCR amplified TCRbeta. TCRdb re-called the multiplex PCR reads through MiXCR, storing one row per CDR3 protein. The sample lists 43,000 or so distinct CDR3 sequences, more than 50% occurring once. Sequencing was done on a sample of distant non-tumor lung tissue. Receptors originate from a man in his forties or fifties with non-small cell lung cancer.

In this sample, this clonotype turned up many times. This chain links TRBV4-1 with TRBJ1-6; the match to TRBD1 covers 10 bases. CDR1 is MGHRA and CDR2 is YSYEKL in the germline V gene. This CDR3 is 16 amino acids long. V was pared by 4 bases and J by 5 bases, with 5 bases of the junction left unmatched. CDR3 loop: CASSRTGTGDNSPLHF. Here the CDR3 DNA reads TGCGCCAGCAGCCGAACCGGGACAGGGGATAATTCACCCCTCCACTTT.

The chain carries TRBV20-1 and TRBJ2-1; 12 bases align to TRBD2. Trimming cost V 4 bases and J 8 bases; bases outside gene matches: 6. The germline V gene encodes CDR1 DFQATT and CDR2 SNEGSKA (reference sequence). The CDR3 consists of 14 residues. CDR3 bases: TGCAGTGCTACCGGGACTAGCGGGTCGGATGAGCAGTTCTTC. Amino acid sequence: CSATGTSGSDEQFF.

With regard to this clonotype: It may be a read error: a sequence one base away is much more abundant. This sequence joins TRBV29-1 and TRBJ2-5, with D perhaps given as TRBD1 or TRBD2 (7 bases each). V was trimmed by 7 bases and J by 5 bases, leaving 14 bases between them. The CDR3 runs to 12 residues. Germline V gene sequence: CDR1 SQVTM, CDR2 ANQGSEA. CDR3 loop: CSDLGGGETQYF. The CDR3 DNA is TGCAGCGACCTGGGAGGGGGCGAGACCCAGTACTTC.

To note about this clonotype: A read error may account for a junction end that differs from germline. This sequence joins TRBV7-9 and TRBJ2-7; D might be TRBD2 (5 bases). Per germline, CDR1 SEHNR and CDR2 FQNEAQ (reference sequence). The CDR3 covers 16 residues. CDR3 nucleotide sequence: TGTGCCGGCAGCTCCGGTCGGACTCACCTCTCCTACGAGCAGTACTTC. Its protein product is CAGSSGRTHLSYEQYF.

This clonotype was detected ten times or more. This rearrangement joins TRBV4-1 to TRBJ1-5; D is uncertain. The CDR3 has 16 amino acids. The V and J ends lost 0 bases and 5 bases respectively, with 14 bases between them. The germline V gene has CDR1 MGHRA and CDR2 YSYEKL. The CDR3, as DNA: TGCGCCAGCAGCCAAGATTTCGCGGAGCAGTATCAGCCCCAGCATTTT. This sequence encodes CASSQDFAEQYQPQHF.

Only a few counts were recorded for this clonotype. The chain employs TRBV7-9 and TRBJ2-2; TRBD1 might be the D (6 bases). Germline CDR1 SEHNR, CDR2 FQNEAQ (reference sequence). Trimming pared 5 bases from V and 3 bases from J, leaving 7 bases between. The CDR3 length is 13 residues. CDR3 sequence: CASSRTDTGELFF. CDR3 DNA: TGTGCCAGCAGCCGGACAGACACCGGGGAGCTGTTTTTT. Full variable domain (remainder filled in from reference TRBV7-9 and TRBJ2-2): DTGVSQNPRHKITKRGQNVTFRCDPISEHNRLYWYRQTLGQGPEFLTYFQNEAQLEKSRLLSDRFSAERPKGSFSTLEIQRTEQGDSAMYLCASSRTDTGELFFGEGSRLTVL.

The V call is TRBV2, the J call TRBJ1-5; 7 positions agree with TRBD1. CDR3 length: 18 residues. Per the germline V gene, CDR1 is SNHLY and CDR2 is FYNNEI. Trimming cost V 4 bases and J 3 bases; bases outside gene matches: 15. The DNA for the CDR3 is TGTGCCAGCAGTGGGGACAGTACGCTGTCGGGGAACAATCAGCCCCAGCATTTT. Translating gives CASSGDSTLSGNNQPQHF.

This clonotype was seen ten or more times. The V and J genes are TRBV6-2 or TRBV6-3 and TRBJ2-1; TRBD1 aligns across 8 bases. J was trimmed by 2 bases and V by 6 bases; bases with no gene match: 6. The CDR3 sequence is 15 residues long. Germline CDR1 and CDR2: MNHEY and SVGEGT. The CDR3 loop is CASSTDRGAYNEQFF. Here the CDR3 DNA reads TGTGCCAGCAGCACCGACAGGGGCGCCTACAATGAGCAGTTCTTC.

This rearrangement joins TRBV11-2 to TRBJ1-2; the match to TRBD1 covers 8 bases. The CDR3 length is 15 residues. Germline-derived CDR1 and CDR2 are SGHAT and FQNNGV. Losses at the gene ends were 7 bases for V and 7 bases for J; bases not matched to a gene: 14. This chain's CDR3 is CASTLARQGPCGYTF. The CDR3 DNA follows: TGTGCCAGCACCTTGGCCCGACAGGGGCCCTGTGGCTACACCTTC.